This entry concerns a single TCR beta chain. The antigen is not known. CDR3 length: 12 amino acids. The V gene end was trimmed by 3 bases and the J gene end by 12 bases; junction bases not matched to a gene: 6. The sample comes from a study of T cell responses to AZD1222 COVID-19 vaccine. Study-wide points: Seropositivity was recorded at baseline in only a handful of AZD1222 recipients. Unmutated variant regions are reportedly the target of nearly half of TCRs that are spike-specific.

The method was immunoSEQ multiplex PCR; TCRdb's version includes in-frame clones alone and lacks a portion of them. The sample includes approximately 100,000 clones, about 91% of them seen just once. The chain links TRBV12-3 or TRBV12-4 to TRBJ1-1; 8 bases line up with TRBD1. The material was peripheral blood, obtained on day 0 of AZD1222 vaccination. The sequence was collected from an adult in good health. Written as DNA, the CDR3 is TGTGCCAGCAGTTTTGGCAGGGGGCCGACTTTCTTT. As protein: CASSFGRGPTFF.